This TCR beta chain was captured in a study of shared clonotypes between healthy human individuals. Each subset's genomic DNA was shared equally among a number of immunoSEQ plates. TCRdb's table, derived via immunoSEQ multiplex PCR, lists solely in-frame clones and lacks some. The table has about a million clones, around three quarters seen once; the top ten hold roughly 0.82%. Trimming cost V 5 bases and J 6 bases; bases outside gene matches: 6. CDR1 and CDR2 (germline): SGDLS, YYNGEE. The CDR3 runs to 14 residues. This clonotype originated in a man aged 18 to 30 in good health. Some clones in this sample may be carry-over from other donors' samples. The chain couples TRBV9 to TRBJ2-2; 8 nucleotides agree with TRBD1. Sequencing input: memory CD4+ T cells from PBMCs. Subset indicated: CD45RA-negative fraction. The CDR3 bases are TGTGCCAGCAGGGAGATGGGACAGGCCGGGGAGCTGTTTTTT. The encoded protein is CASREMGQAGELFF.